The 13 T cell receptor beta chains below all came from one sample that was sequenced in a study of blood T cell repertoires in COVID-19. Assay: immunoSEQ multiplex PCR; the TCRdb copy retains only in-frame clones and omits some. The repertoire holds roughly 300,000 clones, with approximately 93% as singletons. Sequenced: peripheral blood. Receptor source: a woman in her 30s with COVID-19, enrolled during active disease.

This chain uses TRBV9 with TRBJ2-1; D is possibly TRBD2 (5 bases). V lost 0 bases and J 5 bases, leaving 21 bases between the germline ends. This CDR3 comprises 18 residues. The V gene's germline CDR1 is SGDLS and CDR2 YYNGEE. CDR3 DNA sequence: TGTGCCAGCAGCGTAGCTACGTTGCGGGCCGGTCCGAACAATGAGCAGTTCTTC. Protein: CASSVATLRAGPNNEQFF.

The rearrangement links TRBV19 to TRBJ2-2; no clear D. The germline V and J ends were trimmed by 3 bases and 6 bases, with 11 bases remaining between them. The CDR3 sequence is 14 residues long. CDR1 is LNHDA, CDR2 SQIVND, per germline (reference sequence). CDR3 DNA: TGTGCCAGTAGTATGTGGAGTTCAGCCGGGGAGCTGTTTTTT. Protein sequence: CASSMWSSAGELFF.

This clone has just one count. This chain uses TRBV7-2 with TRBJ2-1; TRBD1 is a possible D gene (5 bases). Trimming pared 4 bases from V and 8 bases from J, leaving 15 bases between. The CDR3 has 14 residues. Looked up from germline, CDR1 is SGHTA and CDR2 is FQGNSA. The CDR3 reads CASSSNGAFDEQFF. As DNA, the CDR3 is TGTGCCAGCAGCTCGAATGGGGCGTTCGATGAGCAGTTCTTC.

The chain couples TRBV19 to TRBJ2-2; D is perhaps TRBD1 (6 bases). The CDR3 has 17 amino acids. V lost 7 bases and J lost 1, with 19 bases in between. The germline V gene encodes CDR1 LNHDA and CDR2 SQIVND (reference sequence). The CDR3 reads CASTAPGDPKNTGELFF. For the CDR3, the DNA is TGTGCCAGTACCGCCCCAGGGGACCCAAAGAACACCGGGGAGCTGTTTTTT.

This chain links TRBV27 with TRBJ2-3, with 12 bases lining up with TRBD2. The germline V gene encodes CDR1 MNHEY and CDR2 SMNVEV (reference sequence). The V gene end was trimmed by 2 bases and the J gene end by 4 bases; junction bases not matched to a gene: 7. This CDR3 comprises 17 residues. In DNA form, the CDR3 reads TGTGCCAGCAGTTTAACTATTCTAGCGGGAGGGCCAGATACGCAGTATTTT. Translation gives CASSLTILAGGPDTQYF.

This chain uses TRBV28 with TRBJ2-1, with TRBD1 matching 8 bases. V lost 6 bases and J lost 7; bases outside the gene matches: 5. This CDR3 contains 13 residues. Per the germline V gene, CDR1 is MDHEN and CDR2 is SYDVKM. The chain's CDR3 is CASSTDRANEQFF. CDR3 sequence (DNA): TGTGCCAGCAGCACGGACAGGGCGAATGAGCAGTTCTTC.

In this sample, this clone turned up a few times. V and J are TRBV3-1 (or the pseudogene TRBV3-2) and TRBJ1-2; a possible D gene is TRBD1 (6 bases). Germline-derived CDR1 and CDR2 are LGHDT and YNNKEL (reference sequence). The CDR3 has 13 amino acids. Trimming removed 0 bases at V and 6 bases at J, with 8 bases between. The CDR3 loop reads CASSQEQGNGYTF. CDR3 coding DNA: TGTGCCAGCAGCCAAGAACAGGGAAATGGCTACACCTTC.

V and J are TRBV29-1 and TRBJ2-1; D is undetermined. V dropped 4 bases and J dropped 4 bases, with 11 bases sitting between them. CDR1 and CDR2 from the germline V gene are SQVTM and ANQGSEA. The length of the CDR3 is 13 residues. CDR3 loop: CSVVQVNYNEQFF. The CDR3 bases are TGCAGCGTTGTCCAGGTCAATTACAATGAGCAGTTCTTC.

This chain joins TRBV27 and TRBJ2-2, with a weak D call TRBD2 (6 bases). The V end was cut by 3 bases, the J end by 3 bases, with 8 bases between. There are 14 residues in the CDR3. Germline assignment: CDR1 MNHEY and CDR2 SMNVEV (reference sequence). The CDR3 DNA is TGTGCCAGCAGTTTTGGAGGGGACACCGGGGAGCTGTTTTTT. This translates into CASSFGGDTGELFF.

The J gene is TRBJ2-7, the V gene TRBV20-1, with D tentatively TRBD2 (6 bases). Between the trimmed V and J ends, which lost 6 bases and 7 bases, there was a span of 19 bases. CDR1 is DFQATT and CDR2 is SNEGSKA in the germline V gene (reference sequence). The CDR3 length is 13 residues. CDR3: CSASPRERGEQYF. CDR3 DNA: TGCAGTGCCAGTCCCAGGGAACGGGGGGAGCAGTACTTC.

The CDR3 here is CAWSGGIGETQYF. CDR3 nucleotides: TGTGCCTGGAGTGGAGGGATTGGAGAGACCCAGTACTTC. The V call is TRBV30, the J call TRBJ2-5, with a weak D call TRBD2 (5 bases). From germline, CDR1 is GTSNPN and CDR2 SVGIG (reference sequence). V lost 1 base and J lost 4, with 10 bases in between. There are 13 residues in the CDR3. The full variable domain, completed using reference TRBV30 and TRBJ2-5, is SQTIHQWPATLVQPVGSPLSLECTVEGTSNPNLYWYRQAAGRGLQLLFYSVGIGQISSEVPQNLSASRPQDRQFILSSKKLLLSDSGFYLCAWSGGIGETQYFGPGTRLLVL.

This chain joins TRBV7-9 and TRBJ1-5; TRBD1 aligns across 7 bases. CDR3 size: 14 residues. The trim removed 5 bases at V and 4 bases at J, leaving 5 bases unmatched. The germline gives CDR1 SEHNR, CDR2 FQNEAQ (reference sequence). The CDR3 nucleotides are TGTGCCAGCAGCCAAACAGGGGAGAATCAGCCCCAGCATTTT. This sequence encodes CASSQTGENQPQHF.

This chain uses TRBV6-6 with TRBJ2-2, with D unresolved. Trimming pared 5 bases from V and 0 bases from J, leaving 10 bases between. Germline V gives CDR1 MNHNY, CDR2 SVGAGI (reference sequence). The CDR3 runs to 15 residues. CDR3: CASSRRFSNTGELFF. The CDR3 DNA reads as TGTGCCAGCAGTCGCCGGTTTTCGAACACCGGGGAGCTGTTTTTT.